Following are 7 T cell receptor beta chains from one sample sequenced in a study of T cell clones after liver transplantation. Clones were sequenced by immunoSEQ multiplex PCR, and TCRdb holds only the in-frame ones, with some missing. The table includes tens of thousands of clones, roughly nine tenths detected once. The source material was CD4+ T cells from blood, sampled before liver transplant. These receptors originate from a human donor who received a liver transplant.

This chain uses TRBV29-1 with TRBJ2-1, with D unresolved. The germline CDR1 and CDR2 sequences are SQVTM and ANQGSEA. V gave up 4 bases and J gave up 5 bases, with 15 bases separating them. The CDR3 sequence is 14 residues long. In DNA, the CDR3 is TGCAGCGTTGCGAGCCGCCTAATGAACAATGAGCAGTTCTTC. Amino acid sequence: CSVASRLMNNEQFF.

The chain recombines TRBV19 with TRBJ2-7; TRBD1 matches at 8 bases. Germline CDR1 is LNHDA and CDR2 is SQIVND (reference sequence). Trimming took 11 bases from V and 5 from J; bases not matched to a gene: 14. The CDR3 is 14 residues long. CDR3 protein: CAASGQGGVNEQYF. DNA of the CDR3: TGTGCCGCCTCAGGACAGGGAGGAGTCAACGAGCAGTACTTC.

CDR3 sequence reads: CASSERTVDSGANVLTF. The DNA for the CDR3 is TGTGCCAGCAGCGAAAGAACGGTCGACTCTGGGGCCAACGTCCTGACTTTC. The V call is TRBV7-6, the J call TRBJ2-6, with no clear D. The CDR3 consists of 17 residues. Germline assignment: CDR1 SGHVS and CDR2 FNYEAQ. V was pared by 5 bases and J by 0 bases, with 14 bases between. Complete variable domain (other parts from reference TRBV7-6 and TRBJ2-6): GAGVSQSPRYKVTKRGQDVALRCDPISGHVSLYWYRQALGQGPEFLTYFNYEAQQDKSGLPNDRFSAERPEGSISTLTIQRTEQRDSAMYRCASSERTVDSGANVLTFGAGSRLTVL.

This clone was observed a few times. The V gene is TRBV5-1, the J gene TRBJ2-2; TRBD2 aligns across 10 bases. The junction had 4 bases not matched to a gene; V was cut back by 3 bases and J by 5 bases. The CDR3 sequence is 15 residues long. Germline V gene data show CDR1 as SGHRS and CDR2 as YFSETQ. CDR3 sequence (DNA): TGCGCCAGCAGCTCACTAGCGGGAACTACCGGGGAGCTGTTTTTT. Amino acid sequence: CASSSLAGTTGELFF.

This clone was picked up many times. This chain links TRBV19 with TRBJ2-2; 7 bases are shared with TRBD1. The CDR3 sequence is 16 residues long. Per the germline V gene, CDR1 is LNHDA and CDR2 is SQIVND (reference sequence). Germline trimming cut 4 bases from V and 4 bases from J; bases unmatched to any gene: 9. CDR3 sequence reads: CASSNPTGSATGELFF. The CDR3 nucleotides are TGTGCCAGTAGTAACCCGACAGGGTCGGCCACCGGGGAGCTGTTTTTT.

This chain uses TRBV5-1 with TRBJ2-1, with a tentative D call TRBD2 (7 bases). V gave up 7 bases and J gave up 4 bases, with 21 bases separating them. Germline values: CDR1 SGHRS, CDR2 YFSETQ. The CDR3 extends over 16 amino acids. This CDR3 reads CASARGGGSPYNEQFF. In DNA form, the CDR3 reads TGCGCCAGCGCTAGGGGGGGCGGGAGCCCGTACAATGAGCAGTTCTTC.

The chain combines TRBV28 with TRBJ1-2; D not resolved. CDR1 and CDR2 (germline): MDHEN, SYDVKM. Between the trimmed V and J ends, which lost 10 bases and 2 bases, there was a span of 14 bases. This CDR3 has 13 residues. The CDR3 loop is CATYGRQNYGYTF. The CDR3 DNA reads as TGTGCCACCTACGGACGGCAAAACTATGGCTACACCTTC.